A selection of T cell receptor beta chains follows, all from one sample in a study of early T cells in non-severe SARS-CoV-2 infection. TCRdb itself ran the 5' RACE reads through MiXCR, one entry per CDR3 protein. This sample has more than 25,000 distinct CDR3 sequences, with 9.5% to 10% found just once. What was sequenced was whole blood. The receptor source for this set is an adult who was a healthcare worker with PCR-confirmed SARS-CoV-2 infection or an uninfected control (not recorded which). Each CDR3 is given with its conserved first and last residue. Fields, in order: J gene, clone size, V gene, D gene, CDR3 DNA, CDR3 protein. A D gene is named only where the DNA matches it firmly. Some rows have no size entry. The others give once, few or many, or a class for an expanded clone.

TRBJ1-6 | many | TRBV7-2 | TRBD1 | TGTGCCAGCAGCAGGACAGGGTTGGGCTCACCCCTCCATTTT | CASSRTGLGSPLHF
TRBJ1-2 | - | TRBV29-1 | - | TGCAGCTTCTCCCTCGGTTTTTTAGGGAACTATGGCTACACCTTC | CSFSLGFLGNYGYTF
TRBJ2-5 | - | TRBV7-2 | TRBD2 | TGTGCCAGCAGCTTAACCCCCCCTAGCGGGGGTCAAGAGACCCAGTACTTC | CASSLTPPSGGQETQYF
TRBJ1-5 | - | TRBV9 | - | TGTGCCAGCAGCGTAGGAGGGACCCTGGGTCAGCCCCAGCATTTT | CASSVGGTLGQPQHF
TRBJ2-6 | few | TRBV29-1 | - | TGCAGCGTGGATGGCCTGCTCGGGGCCAACGTCCTGACTTTC | CSVDGLLGANVLTF
TRBJ1-2 | many | TRBV19 | - | TGTGCCAGTAGTACGGGACAAAGCCGTTGGTATGGCTACACCTTC | CASSTGQSRWYGYTF
TRBJ1-2 | - | TRBV19 | - | TGTGCCAGTAGCCGGACGGGGGAGGAGCGCTACACCTTC | CASSRTGEERYTF
TRBJ1-1 | medium-sized | TRBV29-1 | - | TGCAGCGACGGGAGCAACACTGAAGCTTTCTTT | CSDGSNTEAFF
TRBJ2-7 | many | TRBV3-1 | - | TGTGCCAGCAGCCAGTTCCCAGGGTCCTACGAGCAGTACTTC | CASSQFPGSYEQYF
TRBJ2-7 | many | TRBV29-1 | TRBD1 | TGCAGCGTGGAGGACAGGGAGTCTCCGTACTTC | CSVEDRESPYF
TRBJ2-1 | - | TRBV9 | TRBD1 | TGTGCCAGCAGCGTAGGGACAGGTTTGGGGCAGTTCTTC | CASSVGTGLGQFF
TRBJ2-7 | few | TRBV5-4 | TRBD2 | TGTGCCAGCAGCTTGGCCGGGCTAGCGGGGATCACCTACGAGCAGTACTTC | CASSLAGLAGITYEQYF
TRBJ2-4 | - | TRBV12-3/TRBV12-4 | - | TGTGCCAGCAGTTTTTCGGGCGCCGTAGCCAAAAACATTCAGTACTTC | CASSFSGAVAKNIQYF
TRBJ2-7 | many | TRBV28 | - | TGTGCCAGCAGTTTCGGACAGACCCAACAGTACTTC | CASSFGQTQQYF
TRBJ2-3 | medium-sized | TRBV7-9 | TRBD1 | TGTGCCAGCAGCTTTTCGGCAGGGGGCTTCGGTAGCACAGATACGCAGTATTTT | CASSFSAGGFGSTDTQYF
TRBJ2-3 | few | TRBV5-1 | - | TGCGCCAGCAGCCTGGAAAGGGACACAGATACGCAGTATTTT | CASSLERDTDTQYF
TRBJ2-3 | many | TRBV24-1 | - | TGTGCCACCAGTGATTATACAGTCCAAGATACGCAGTATTTT | CATSDYTVQDTQYF
TRBJ1-3 | many | TRBV7-2 | - | TGTGCCAGCAGCTTAGCGCTCCGAAAGGGAGGAAACACCATATATTTT | CASSLALRKGGNTIYF
TRBJ1-5 | many | TRBV7-6 | TRBD1 | TGTGCCAGCAGCTTAGCGACAGGGTTGGGCAATCAGCCCCAGCATTTT | CASSLATGLGNQPQHF
TRBJ2-1 | few | TRBV2 | - | TGTGCCAGCAGGGCCACGGGCGGGGGCCGGGATGAGCAGTTCTTC | CASRATGGGRDEQFF
TRBJ1-6 | many | TRBV7-3 | - | TGTGCCAGCAGCTCAGGACAGTATAATTCACCCCTCCACTTT | CASSSGQYNSPLHF
TRBJ2-3 | few | TRBV7-6 | TRBD2 | TGTGCCAGCAGCCCACGGGGGGGAACAGATACGCAGTATTTT | CASSPRGGTDTQYF
TRBJ2-7 | - | TRBV6-2/TRBV6-3 | TRBD2 | TGTGCCAGCAGCCGCGTTAGCGGGGGGTCCTACGAGCAGTACTTC | CASSRVSGGSYEQYF
TRBJ2-7 | many | TRBV5-1 | - | TGCGCCAGCAGCTTTGGCACGGGGGTTCGATACGAGCAGTACTTC | CASSFGTGVRYEQYF
TRBJ2-1 | - | TRBV10-3 | - | TGTGCCATCATGGCGGTCTCCAATGAGCAGTTCTTC | CAIMAVSNEQFF
TRBJ2-3 | few | TRBV15 | - | TGTGCCACCAGCAGAGAATCGGCCCTCGGGGGTACGCAGTATTTT | CATSRESALGGTQYF
TRBJ2-3 | many | TRBV24-1 | - | TGTGCCACCAGTGACTGGAGGGGCAACACAGATACGCAGTATTTT | CATSDWRGNTDTQYF
TRBJ1-3 | many | TRBV5-1 | - | TGCGCCAGCAGGTCGGACCCGAGCTCTGGAAACACCATATATTTT | CASRSDPSSGNTIYF
TRBJ1-4 | many | TRBV7-9 | - | TGTGCCGGTGTGGCGCTTAATGAAAAACTGTTTTTT | CAGVALNEKLFF
TRBJ1-2 | - | TRBV6-1 | - | TGTGCCAGCAGTGAAATGGTCAGGAACTATGGCTACACCTTC | CASSEMVRNYGYTF
TRBJ1-6 | - | TRBV7-2 | - | TGTGCCAGCAGCTTAGAGGCAGGGAGGAATTCACCCCTCCACTTT | CASSLEAGRNSPLHF
TRBJ1-6 | many | TRBV7-8 | - | TGTGCCAGCAGCCTCGGTGGAAGAGGCAATTCACCCCTCCACTTT | CASSLGGRGNSPLHF
TRBJ2-7 | medium-sized | TRBV30 | - | TGTGCCTGGAGTCGTACCAAGGAAGGCGAGCAGTACTTC | CAWSRTKEGEQYF